The 9 T cell receptor beta chains below all came from one sample that was sequenced in a study of blood T cell repertoires in COVID-19. The method was immunoSEQ multiplex PCR; TCRdb's version includes in-frame clones alone and lacks a portion of them. Altogether about 140,000 clones are present, about 78% being singletons, with the ten largest covering roughly 9.7%. Material: peripheral blood. The receptors derive from a man between 60 and 70 years old who had recovered from COVID-19.

The V gene is TRBV29-1, the J gene TRBJ2-7; 13 bases map to TRBD2. The CDR3 spans 15 residues. Germline-derived CDR1 and CDR2 are SQVTM and ANQGSEA. Trimming removed 3 bases from V and 3 bases from J; junction bases left unmatched: 5. The CDR3 DNA reads as TGCAGCGTTGAGAGACTAGCGGGAGGCGGCTACGAGCAGTACTTC. Its translation: CSVERLAGGGYEQYF.

The J gene is TRBJ1-6, the V gene TRBV19; the match to TRBD1 covers 9 bases. Losses at the gene ends were 8 bases for V and 9 bases for J; bases not matched to a gene: 17. The CDR3 runs to 17 residues. Germline CDR1 and CDR2: LNHDA and SQIVND (reference sequence). The chain's CDR3 is CASAQTGGPPGSSPLHF. The CDR3 coding sequence is TGTGCCAGTGCACAAACAGGGGGCCCGCCCGGGAGTTCACCCCTCCACTTT.

This chain uses TRBV14 with TRBJ2-1, with 8 positions matching TRBD2. The germline CDR1 and CDR2 sequences are SGHDN and FVKESK. There are 16 residues in the CDR3. V dropped 1 base and J dropped 7; count of bases not matched to a gene: 9. The CDR3 DNA reads as TGTGCCAGCAGCCAAGTACGGCGGGAGGCAGGGAATGAGCAGTTCTTC. It codes for CASSQVRREAGNEQFF.

The CDR3 loop is CASSQQGWGPTEAFF. The CDR3, as DNA: TGCGCCAGCAGCCAACAGGGGTGGGGGCCCACTGAAGCTTTCTTT. This chain joins TRBV5-1 and TRBJ1-1; 7 nucleotides agree with TRBD1. Germline V gene lookup returns CDR1 SGHRS and CDR2 YFSETQ. This CDR3 is built from 15 residues. J lost 4 bases, V lost 4 bases, and 10 bases had no gene match.

This chain connects TRBV7-3 to TRBJ1-1, with TRBD1 identical over 7 bases. This CDR3 is built from 14 residues. Looked up from germline, CDR1 is SGHTA and CDR2 is FQGTGA. The trim removed 4 bases at V and 2 bases at J, leaving 4 bases unmatched. The CDR3 protein is CASSWGTANTEAFF. The DNA for the CDR3 is TGTGCCAGCAGCTGGGGGACAGCTAACACTGAAGCTTTCTTT.

This chain joins TRBV28 and TRBJ2-3; 13 bases fit TRBD2. Germline trimming cut 8 bases from V and 6 bases from J; bases unmatched to any gene: 2. The CDR3 has 13 amino acids. Germline CDR1 and CDR2: MDHEN and SYDVKM. In DNA form, the CDR3 reads TGTGCCAGCCGGACTAGCGGGAGCGATACGCAGTATTTT. Amino acid sequence: CASRTSGSDTQYF. Full variable domain (remainder filled in from reference TRBV28 and TRBJ2-3): DVKVTQSSRYLVKRTGEKVFLECVQDMDHENMFWYRQDPGLGLRLIYFSYDVKMKEKGDIPEGYSVSREKKERFSLILESASTNQTSMYLCASRTSGSDTQYFGPGTRLTVL.

V gene TRBV7-2 combines with J gene TRBJ2-3, with TRBD2 identical over 11 bases. The CDR3 spans 16 residues. V shed 3 bases and J 2 bases; nucleotides not matched to a gene: 4. Germline V gene lookup returns CDR1 SGHTA and CDR2 FQGNSA. CDR3 sequence reads: CASSFNSGRATDTQYF. The CDR3 nucleotides are TGTGCCAGCAGCTTTAATAGCGGGAGGGCCACAGATACGCAGTATTTT. Filled out from reference TRBV7-2 and TRBJ2-3, the complete variable domain reads GAGVSQSPSNKVTEKGKDVELRCDPISGHTALYWYRQSLGQGLEFLIYFQGNSAPDKSGLPSDRFSAERTGGSVSTLTIQRTQQEDSAVYLCASSFNSGRATDTQYFGPGTRLTVL.

This rearrangement joins TRBV6-5 to TRBJ2-7; the match to TRBD1 covers 8 bases. CDR1 MNHEY and CDR2 SVGAGI come from the germline V gene. J lost 3 bases, V lost 5 bases, and 9 bases had no gene match. The CDR3 sequence is 15 residues long. CDR3 amino acids: CASSPDRDLFYEQYF. The CDR3 DNA sequence: TGTGCCAGCAGTCCGGACAGGGATTTATTCTACGAGCAGTACTTC.

This clone was seen once. The V and J genes are TRBV28 and TRBJ2-7; D is possibly TRBD1 (6 bases). This CDR3 spans 13 amino acids. The ends were cut back, 4 bases at V and 6 bases at J, with 13 bases in the middle. Per germline, CDR1 MDHEN and CDR2 SYDVKM. The CDR3 loop is CASSSTGTAEQYF. CDR3 bases: TGTGCCAGCAGTTCGACAGGAACGGCCGAGCAGTACTTC.